This T cell receptor beta chain was retrieved from a study of blood T cell repertoires in COVID-19. On the study more broadly: Sites across the United States, Italy and Spain contributed samples from acute and convalescent COVID-19.

Germline assignment: CDR1 SGHVS and CDR2 FNYEAQ. The CDR3 consists of 16 residues. V lost 0 bases, J lost 2 bases, and 13 bases lay in between. Seattle participants joined during active infection and were tracked over time. Data came from immunoSEQ multiplex PCR; TCRdb stores just in-frame clones and leaves some out. In the table there are roughly 180,000 clones, less than 95% of which are singletons. The sample consisted of peripheral blood. V usage is TRBV7-6 and J usage is TRBJ1-1; weak D call: TRBD1 (6 bases). The source is a man between 25 and 39 years old with COVID-19, enrolled during active disease. The CDR3 DNA reads TGTGCCAGCAGCTTAGCCGATGGGGGGGGCAACACTGAAGCTTTCTTT. Its protein is CASSLADGGGNTEAFF. The variable domain in full, completed from reference TRBV7-6 and TRBJ1-1, reads GAGVSQSPRYKVTKRGQDVALRCDPISGHVSLYWYRQALGQGPEFLTYFNYEAQQDKSGLPNDRFSAERPEGSISTLTIQRTEQRDSAMYRCASSLADGGGNTEAFFGQGTRLTVV.